A selection of T cell receptor beta chains follows, all from one sample in a study of blood T cell repertoires in COVID-19. Clones were read by immunoSEQ multiplex PCR, and TCRdb kept only the in-frame ones, dropping some. The sample lists roughly 130,000 clones; approximately 80% were seen once. Material for sequencing was peripheral blood. The receptors were gathered from a man aged 50 or older with acute or convalescent COVID-19. CDR3s include the opening cysteine and the closing phenylalanine or tryptophan. A D gene is named only where the DNA matches it firmly. A row's size may be missing; if present it is once, few, many or a size class.

j_gene: TRBJ1-5; d_gene: TRBD1; abundance: once; v_gene: TRBV11-2; CDR3nt: TGTGCCAGCAGCCAAGGGACAGGGGGCAATCAGCCCCAGCATTTT; CDR3aa: CASSQGTGGNQPQHF
j_gene: TRBJ1-2; d_gene: TRBD1; abundance: NA; v_gene: TRBV6-4; CDR3nt: TGTGCCAGCAGCGCCGGACAGGGGATTTTCGGTGGCTACACCTTC; CDR3aa: CASSAGQGIFGGYTF
j_gene: TRBJ2-6; d_gene: NA; abundance: NA; v_gene: TRBV4-1; CDR3nt: TGCGCCAGCAGCCCGATCAGGGTAGCCCTTGCCGGGGCCAACGTCCTGACTTTC; CDR3aa: CASSPIRVALAGANVLTF
j_gene: TRBJ1-1; d_gene: NA; abundance: NA; v_gene: TRBV10-1; CDR3nt: TGCGCTAGCAGTTCGGCGGGACTGGGAACTGAAGCTTTCTTT; CDR3aa: CASSSAGLGTEAFF
j_gene: TRBJ1-2; d_gene: NA; abundance: NA; v_gene: TRBV4-1; CDR3nt: TGCGCCAGCAGCCAAATTGCGGGAGTAACGGGGAACTATGGCTACACCTTC; CDR3aa: CASSQIAGVTGNYGYTF
j_gene: TRBJ1-3; d_gene: NA; abundance: NA; v_gene: TRBV19; CDR3nt: TGTGCCAGTAGATCGGTACTTCTGAGCGGAAACACCATATATTTT; CDR3aa: CASRSVLLSGNTIYF
j_gene: TRBJ1-2; d_gene: NA; abundance: NA; v_gene: TRBV11-3; CDR3nt: TGTGCCAGCAGCTTAGCGGGGGGCTATGGCTACACCTTC; CDR3aa: CASSLAGGYGYTF
j_gene: TRBJ1-2; d_gene: TRBD1; abundance: few; v_gene: TRBV2; CDR3nt: TGTGCCAGCAGGGCCGGGACAGACCTTAACTATGGCTACACCTTC; CDR3aa: CASRAGTDLNYGYTF
j_gene: TRBJ2-7; d_gene: TRBD1; abundance: NA; v_gene: TRBV3-1/TRBV3-2; CDR3nt: TGTGCCAGCAGACGGACAGGGCTAAGCTCCTACGAGCAGTACTTC; CDR3aa: CASRRTGLSSYEQYF
j_gene: TRBJ1-2; d_gene: NA; abundance: NA; v_gene: TRBV19; CDR3nt: TGTGCCAGTAGTATAGCGGCAGGAACTAACTATGGCTACACCTTC; CDR3aa: CASSIAAGTNYGYTF
j_gene: TRBJ1-2; d_gene: NA; abundance: NA; v_gene: TRBV6-5; CDR3nt: TGTGCCAGCAGTTACTCAGGGGGTTTTGGCTACACCTTC; CDR3aa: CASSYSGGFGYTF
j_gene: TRBJ2-3; d_gene: NA; abundance: once; v_gene: TRBV20-1; CDR3nt: TGCAGTGCTAGTGAAAGGGGAGATACGCAGTATTTT; CDR3aa: CSASERGDTQYF
j_gene: TRBJ2-3; d_gene: NA; abundance: NA; v_gene: TRBV2; CDR3nt: TGTGCCAGCAGTGAACTACTCTCGGATACGCAGTATTTT; CDR3aa: CASSELLSDTQYF
j_gene: TRBJ2-2; d_gene: NA; abundance: few; v_gene: TRBV11-2; CDR3nt: TGTGCCAGCAGCGTCCAGGGAACCGGGGAGCTGTTTTTT; CDR3aa: CASSVQGTGELFF
j_gene: TRBJ1-5; d_gene: NA; abundance: NA; v_gene: TRBV29-1; CDR3nt: TGCAGCGTTCGGGCAGGGAATCAGCCCCAGCATTTT; CDR3aa: CSVRAGNQPQHF
j_gene: TRBJ2-1; d_gene: NA; abundance: NA; v_gene: TRBV9; CDR3nt: TGTGCCAGCAGCCTATTCACAGGGTCCAATGAGCAGTTCTTC; CDR3aa: CASSLFTGSNEQFF
j_gene: TRBJ2-2; d_gene: TRBD1; abundance: NA; v_gene: TRBV6-1; CDR3nt: TGTGCCAGCAGTGAATCTGCCGCAGGGGGTGGGACCGGGGAGCTGTTTTTT; CDR3aa: CASSESAAGGGTGELFF
j_gene: TRBJ1-2; d_gene: TRBD1; abundance: NA; v_gene: TRBV28; CDR3nt: TGTGCCAGCAGTTTGCGGGACAGGGGGCGCCCTTATGGCTACACCTTC; CDR3aa: CASSLRDRGRPYGYTF
j_gene: TRBJ1-1; d_gene: NA; abundance: NA; v_gene: TRBV2; CDR3nt: TGTGCCAGCAGTGAAGGAAAGAAGGGGTTCAACACTGAAGCTTTCTTT; CDR3aa: CASSEGKKGFNTEAFF
j_gene: TRBJ1-1; d_gene: TRBD1; abundance: NA; v_gene: TRBV19; CDR3nt: TGTGCCAGTAGTATATGGTCGACAGGGAGGACTGAAGCTTTCTTT; CDR3aa: CASSIWSTGRTEAFF
j_gene: TRBJ1-4; d_gene: NA; abundance: once; v_gene: TRBV14; CDR3nt: TGTGCCAGCAGCCGGCAAGGGGCGCTTAATGAAAAACTGTTTTTT; CDR3aa: CASSRQGALNEKLFF
j_gene: TRBJ1-2; d_gene: NA; abundance: NA; v_gene: TRBV2; CDR3nt: TGTGCCAGCAGCGAAACAGGGACCTATGGCTACACCTTC; CDR3aa: CASSETGTYGYTF
j_gene: TRBJ2-3; d_gene: NA; abundance: NA; v_gene: TRBV11-2; CDR3nt: TGTGCCAGCAGCTTACTACGCACAGATACGCAGTATTTT; CDR3aa: CASSLLRTDTQYF
j_gene: TRBJ1-1; d_gene: TRBD1; abundance: NA; v_gene: TRBV6-5; CDR3nt: TGTGCCAGCATTAGGGGGCGCATAGACACTGAAGCTTTCTTT; CDR3aa: CASIRGRIDTEAFF
j_gene: TRBJ1-4; d_gene: TRBD1; abundance: NA; v_gene: TRBV5-6; CDR3nt: TGTGCCAGCAGCGCCGGGACAGGGTTGCGTGAAAAACTGTTTTTT; CDR3aa: CASSAGTGLREKLFF
j_gene: TRBJ2-5; d_gene: NA; abundance: NA; v_gene: TRBV5-8; CDR3nt: TGTGCCAGCAGCTTGTATAGACACGCCATAAGCGAGACCCAGTACTTC; CDR3aa: CASSLYRHAISETQYF
j_gene: TRBJ1-2; d_gene: TRBD1; abundance: NA; v_gene: TRBV19; CDR3nt: TGTGCCAGTAGTGGAGAGGGGACAGGGGTCCGGCTAATCAATGGCTACACCTTC; CDR3aa: CASSGEGTGVRLINGYTF
j_gene: TRBJ1-5; d_gene: NA; abundance: NA; v_gene: TRBV19; CDR3nt: TGTGCCAGTATTAGCGGGCGGGTTGGCAATCAGCCCCAGCATTTT; CDR3aa: CASISGRVGNQPQHF
j_gene: TRBJ1-5; d_gene: NA; abundance: NA; v_gene: TRBV18; CDR3nt: TGTGCCAGCTCACCAGGGGGCGCGGGCAATCAGCCCCAGCATTTT; CDR3aa: CASSPGGAGNQPQHF
j_gene: TRBJ1-6; d_gene: TRBD1; abundance: NA; v_gene: TRBV18; CDR3nt: TGTGCCAGCTCACCCTTAGGACAGGGTCCGGCACCCCTCCACTTT; CDR3aa: CASSPLGQGPAPLHF
j_gene: TRBJ1-2; d_gene: NA; abundance: NA; v_gene: TRBV12-3/TRBV12-4; CDR3nt: TGTGCCAGCAGTCCTCCCCGAGGACAGGGCTACACCTTC; CDR3aa: CASSPPRGQGYTF
j_gene: TRBJ1-1; d_gene: NA; abundance: NA; v_gene: TRBV11-2; CDR3nt: TGTGCCAGCAGCTTTACTGCGGGGATGAACACTGAAGCTTTCTTT; CDR3aa: CASSFTAGMNTEAFF
j_gene: TRBJ1-5; d_gene: TRBD1; abundance: NA; v_gene: TRBV7-8; CDR3nt: TGTGCCAGCAGCTCTAGACAGGGTTTGAACAATCAGCCCCAGCATTTT; CDR3aa: CASSSRQGLNNQPQHF
j_gene: TRBJ1-1; d_gene: NA; abundance: NA; v_gene: TRBV7-2; CDR3nt: TGTGCCAGCAGCTCCTTCGGAGGTGTAGCTTTCTTT; CDR3aa: CASSSFGGVAFF
j_gene: TRBJ1-2; d_gene: NA; abundance: NA; v_gene: TRBV5-6; CDR3nt: TGTGCCAGCAGTTCAGACAGGACCCGTGGCTACACCTTC; CDR3aa: CASSSDRTRGYTF
j_gene: TRBJ2-2; d_gene: TRBD1; abundance: NA; v_gene: TRBV11-3; CDR3nt: TGTGCCAGCAGCGCGGGACAGGGGATGGGGACCGGGGAGCTGTTTTTT; CDR3aa: CASSAGQGMGTGELFF
j_gene: TRBJ1-1; d_gene: NA; abundance: NA; v_gene: TRBV10-3; CDR3nt: TGTGCCATCAGAGTAGCAGGGGTTAAGACTGAAGCTTTCTTT; CDR3aa: CAIRVAGVKTEAFF
j_gene: TRBJ1-2; d_gene: NA; abundance: NA; v_gene: TRBV2; CDR3nt: TGTGCCAGCAGTGTACTGATTATCGAGGGCTACACCTTC; CDR3aa: CASSVLIIEGYTF
j_gene: TRBJ2-3; d_gene: TRBD2; abundance: many; v_gene: TRBV2; CDR3nt: TGTGCCAGCATCCGGACTAGAGCCACAGATACGCAGTATTTT; CDR3aa: CASIRTRATDTQYF
j_gene: TRBJ1-5; d_gene: TRBD1; abundance: NA; v_gene: TRBV19; CDR3nt: TGTGCCAGTAGTTTCATGGACAGGGGGGATCAGCCCCAGCATTTT; CDR3aa: CASSFMDRGDQPQHF
j_gene: TRBJ2-2; d_gene: TRBD1; abundance: once; v_gene: TRBV10-2; CDR3nt: TGCGCCACACGCCCAAGGACAGGGGACAACACCGGGGAGCTGTTTTTT; CDR3aa: CATRPRTGDNTGELFF
j_gene: TRBJ2-2; d_gene: NA; abundance: NA; v_gene: TRBV12-3/TRBV12-4; CDR3nt: TGTGCCAGCAGCCTAACGGGGACCGGGGAGCTGTTTTTT; CDR3aa: CASSLTGTGELFF
j_gene: TRBJ2-6; d_gene: TRBD1; abundance: NA; v_gene: TRBV10-3; CDR3nt: TGTGCCATCAGCCAACCGGGACAGAACTCTGGGGCCAACGTCCTGACTTTC; CDR3aa: CAISQPGQNSGANVLTF
j_gene: TRBJ1-1; d_gene: TRBD1; abundance: few; v_gene: TRBV5-1; CDR3nt: TGCGCCAGCAGCTTGGGGGACAGGGGAACGGCTTTCTTT; CDR3aa: CASSLGDRGTAFF
j_gene: TRBJ2-3; d_gene: TRBD2; abundance: NA; v_gene: TRBV24-1; CDR3nt: TGTGCCACCAGGTGGAGACTAGCGGGGGGGCGTGACGACACAGATACGCAGTATTTT; CDR3aa: CATRWRLAGGRDDTDTQYF
j_gene: TRBJ1-1; d_gene: NA; abundance: NA; v_gene: TRBV5-1; CDR3nt: TGCGCCAGCAGCTCGCAGATACTAGCGGGGAATACTGAAGCTTTCTTT; CDR3aa: CASSSQILAGNTEAFF
j_gene: TRBJ1-4; d_gene: TRBD1; abundance: NA; v_gene: TRBV5-1; CDR3nt: TGCGCCAGCAGATCCTCCCTAACCGGGACAGGGGATGAAAAACTGTTTTTT; CDR3aa: CASRSSLTGTGDEKLFF
j_gene: TRBJ1-3; d_gene: TRBD1; abundance: NA; v_gene: TRBV5-4; CDR3nt: TGTGCCAGCAGTATACAGGGGGCAGGAAACACCATATATTTT; CDR3aa: CASSIQGAGNTIYF
j_gene: TRBJ1-3; d_gene: NA; abundance: NA; v_gene: TRBV5-1; CDR3nt: TGCGCCAGCAGCTTGCACGATTTCTCGGGTGGAAACACCATATATTTT; CDR3aa: CASSLHDFSGGNTIYF
j_gene: TRBJ2-3; d_gene: NA; abundance: NA; v_gene: TRBV5-4; CDR3nt: TGTGCCAGCAGCTTGGATGGGGGGGGGCGGACAGATACGCAGTATTTT; CDR3aa: CASSLDGGGRTDTQYF
j_gene: TRBJ2-7; d_gene: NA; abundance: NA; v_gene: TRBV30; CDR3nt: TGTGCCTGGAGTGTTAAGTCGGGACACCTCTCCTACGAGCAGTACTTC; CDR3aa: CAWSVKSGHLSYEQYF
j_gene: TRBJ2-1; d_gene: NA; abundance: NA; v_gene: TRBV6-4; CDR3nt: TGTGCCAGCAGTCGGGTTTCTGGATACAATGAGCAGTTCTTC; CDR3aa: CASSRVSGYNEQFF
j_gene: TRBJ2-4; d_gene: TRBD1; abundance: NA; v_gene: TRBV19; CDR3nt: TGTGCCAGTAGTATAGGTGGGGGACAGGGCGGTAACATTCAGTACTTC; CDR3aa: CASSIGGGQGGNIQYF